This T cell receptor beta chain was retrieved from a study of monozygotic twins with inflammatory bowel disease. In germline, CDR1 is KGHSH, CDR2 LQKENI. The CDR3 length is 13 residues. For this clonotype: What it binds is not known.

Findings and caveats of the study: With inverse Simpson as the measure, TCRbeta diversity was lower in IBD patients than in healthy co-twins. Repertoire similarity did not differ between concordant and discordant twins, perhaps due to limited power.

Every TCR library drew on approximately 3.5 ug of total RNA. Template switching incorporated UMIs with a 6-nucleotide sample barcode. TCRdb re-called the 5' RACE reads and gives one entry per CDR3 protein, without DNA. Recorded for this sample: fewer than 350,000 distinct CDR3 sequences. The sequencing input was blood. The chain is built from TRBV18 and TRBJ1-1. The clonotype originates from a human donor with ulcerative colitis or Crohn's disease, or a healthy co-twin of an affected twin (not recorded which). The CDR3 sequence is CASSPSGGMEAFF.